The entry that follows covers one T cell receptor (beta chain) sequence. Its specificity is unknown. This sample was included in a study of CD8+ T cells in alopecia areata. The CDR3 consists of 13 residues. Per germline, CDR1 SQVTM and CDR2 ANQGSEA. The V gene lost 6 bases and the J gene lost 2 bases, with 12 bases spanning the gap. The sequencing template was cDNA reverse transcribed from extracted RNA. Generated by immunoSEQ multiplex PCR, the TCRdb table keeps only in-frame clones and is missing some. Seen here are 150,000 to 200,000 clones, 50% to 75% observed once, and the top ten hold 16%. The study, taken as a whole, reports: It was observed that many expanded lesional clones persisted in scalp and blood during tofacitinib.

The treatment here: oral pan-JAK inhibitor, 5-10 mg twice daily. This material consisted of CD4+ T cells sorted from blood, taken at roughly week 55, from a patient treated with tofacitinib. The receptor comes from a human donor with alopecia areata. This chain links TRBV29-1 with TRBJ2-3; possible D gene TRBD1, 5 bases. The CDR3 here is CSVATAYTDTQYF. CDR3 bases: TGCAGCGTAGCGACAGCCTACACAGATACGCAGTATTTT.